The 11 T cell receptor beta chains in this list originate from one sample, sequenced in a study of shared clonotypes between healthy human individuals. The protocol was immunoSEQ multiplex PCR, while the TCRdb copy is restricted to in-frame clones and leaves out a portion. The table includes around 2.1 million clones, about 94% detected once. Sequencing was carried out using naive CD4+ T cells sorted from blood. Subset given: CD45RA+ positively selected. The source of these receptors is a young man in good health.

Regarding this clone: This CDR3 is also generated by other DNA sequences in the sample. The chain carries TRBV5-4 and TRBJ1-2; D is perhaps TRBD1 (5 bases). With 0 bases removed from V and 6 bases from J, the gap between germline ends came to 9 bases. Germline-derived CDR1 and CDR2 are SGHNT and YYREEE (reference sequence). The CDR3 has 13 residues. This chain's CDR3 is CASSLAGVNGYTF. The CDR3 DNA is TGTGCCAGCAGCTTGGCGGGGGTCAATGGCTACACCTTC.

J is TRBJ1-5 and V is TRBV7-8; D gene ambiguous. The CDR3 loop spans 13 amino acids. The germline CDR1 and CDR2 sequences are SGHVS and FQNEAQ. Trimming pared 1 base from V and 7 bases from J, leaving 8 bases between. The CDR3 loop reads CASSLERGQPQHF. The CDR3 bases are TGTGCCAGCAGCTTAGAGCGCGGGCAGCCCCAGCATTTT.

Turning to this clone: Other DNA sequences within the sample encode an identical CDR3. The chain recombines TRBV5-4 with TRBJ2-3; no clear D gene. Germline CDR1 reads SGHNT; CDR2 reads YYREEE (reference sequence). This CDR3 has 13 amino acids. Deletions cut 0 bases from V and 1 base from J, with 3 bases between. As DNA, the CDR3 is TGTGCCAGCAGCTTGGCAGGCACAGATACGCAGTATTTT. This translates into CASSLAGTDTQYF.

This chain's CDR3 is CAISGTSGGVYNEQFF. Here the CDR3 DNA reads TGTGCCATCAGTGGGACTAGCGGGGGAGTCTACAATGAGCAGTTCTTC. V and J are TRBV10-3 and TRBJ2-1; 13 nucleotides agree with TRBD2. Germline CDR1 reads ENHRY; CDR2 reads SYGVKD. J gave up 3 bases and V 4 bases, and 3 bases lay outside the gene matches. This CDR3 has 16 residues.

Comments on this clone: Other DNA sequences in this specimen translate into the identical CDR3. This chain uses TRBV5-1 with TRBJ2-7; tentative D call: TRBD1 (6 bases). Germline V gene lookup returns CDR1 SGHRS and CDR2 YFSETQ. The germline V and J ends were trimmed by 0 bases and 1 base, with 8 bases remaining between them. The length of the CDR3 is 14 residues. The CDR3 spells CASSLEGQSYEQYF. The CDR3 DNA sequence: TGCGCCAGCAGCTTGGAAGGACAGTCCTACGAGCAGTACTTC.

The V and J genes are TRBV28 and TRBJ2-1; 7 bases match TRBD1. Germline V gene lookup returns CDR1 MDHEN and CDR2 SYDVKM. The junction had 10 bases not matched to a gene; V was cut back by 5 bases and J by 6 bases. The CDR3 consists of 15 residues. CDR3 in DNA: TGTGCCAGCAGTCCCCAGGGGGTTAAGAGCAATGAGCAGTTCTTC. Translating gives CASSPQGVKSNEQFF.

The chain has TRBV5-1 and TRBJ2-1, with D tentatively TRBD1 (6 bases). The CDR3 is 17 amino acids. The V gene's germline CDR1 is SGHRS and CDR2 YFSETQ. V lost 3 bases and J 0 bases, leaving 16 bases between the germline ends. The CDR3 DNA is TGCGCCAGCAGCTCGACAGGTCCACTACACTCCTACAATGAGCAGTTCTTC. Its protein is CASSSTGPLHSYNEQFF.

The rearrangement uses TRBV28 and TRBJ1-5, with D tentatively TRBD1 (6 bases). The CDR3 consists of 14 residues. Germline lookup yields CDR1 MDHEN and CDR2 SYDVKM. V gave up 5 bases and J gave up 2 bases, with 10 bases separating them. In nucleotides, the CDR3 is TGTGCCAGCAGTCGGTCAGGGGGCAATCAGCCCCAGCATTTT. It specifies CASSRSGGNQPQHF.

This clone was recorded once. As DNA, the CDR3 is TGTGCCAGCAGCCTCAACCCCCTCTACGGAGAATCACCCCTCCACTTT. Its translation: CASSLNPLYGESPLHF. This chain joins TRBV14 and TRBJ1-6; D unresolved. Trimming left V 4 bases short and J 10 bases short, with 20 bases between. CDR1 and CDR2 (germline): SGHDN, FVKESK. The CDR3 is 16 amino acids.

The genes are TRBV19 and TRBJ1-2; a possible D gene is TRBD1 (5 bases). The CDR3 is 14 residues long. Germline CDR1 is LNHDA and CDR2 is SQIVND (reference sequence). The V gene lost 4 bases and the J gene lost 4 bases, with 13 bases spanning the gap. The CDR3 coding sequence is TGTGCCAGTAGTAGGGACCCGGGTCTCTATGGCTACACCTTC. The encoded protein is CASSRDPGLYGYTF.

The chain employs TRBV30 and TRBJ2-5; the D is unclear. Germline CDR1 GTSNPN, CDR2 SVGIG (reference sequence). V lost 1 base and J 7 bases, leaving 13 bases between the germline ends. The CDR3 totals 13 residues. The CDR3 nucleotides read TGTGCCTGGAGTGCGTCAAATCTGGGGACCCAGTACTTC. Protein product: CAWSASNLGTQYF.